This T cell receptor beta chain was profiled in a study of PD-1 blockade in mismatch repair-deficient tumors. Produced via immunoSEQ multiplex PCR; TCRdb's table is partial and in-frame only. The table has 76,000 or so clones, 65% to 85% seen once. This clone was seen only once. The germline V gene has CDR1 SGDLS and CDR2 YYNGEE. The CDR3 covers 14 residues. Trimming removed 0 bases at V and 2 bases at J, with 8 bases between. TCRs were sequenced from three patients responding to pembrolizumab. Sequencing used peripheral blood, obtained 44 weeks after starting pembrolizumab. The genes are TRBV9 and TRBJ2-5; the D gene is possibly TRBD2 (6 bases). The TCR comes from an adult with mismatch repair-deficient cancer. Written as DNA, the CDR3 is TGTGCCAGCAGCGTAGGGGGGGAACAAGAGACCCAGTACTTC. It codes for CASSVGGEQETQYF.